Listed below are T cell receptor beta chains from one sample, sequenced in a study of breast tumors, draining lymph nodes, adjacent tissues. TCRdb analysed the multiplex PCR reads with MiXCR anew, one entry per CDR3 protein. Of about 22,000 distinct CDR3 sequences listed, about 70% are singletons. Source material: tumor-adjacent breast tissue. These receptors all come from a female donor with breast cancer. Some clones in this sample may be carry-over from other donors' samples. Both conserved end residues are part of each CDR3. The D gene is left open where the match is weak. Size values are once, few and many counts, or a class for expanded clones, and some rows have none.

j_call v_call clone_size d_call cdr3_aa cdr3_nt
TRBJ1-2 TRBV19 - - CASNRLNYGYTF TGTGCCAGTAATCGTCTGAACTATGGCTACACCTTC
TRBJ1-5 TRBV7-3 - - CASSLNGLTSGGVTQHF TGTGCCAGCAGCTTAAATGGGTTGACTAGCGGGGGGGTTACCCAGCATTTT
TRBJ2-3 TRBV7-2 - - CASRLASQDTQYF TGTGCCAGCAGACTAGCTTCCCAAGATACGCAGTATTTT
TRBJ2-1 TRBV4-2 - TRBD2 CASRPLAGGNEQFF TGTGCCAGCAGACCACTAGCGGGGGGTAATGAGCAGTTCTTC
TRBJ1-2 TRBV3-2 - - CASSQDRQGGSYGYTF TGTGCCAGCAGCCAAGATCGTCAAGGGGGCTCCTATGGCTACACCTTC
TRBJ1-3 TRBV2 - - CASSERTGSGNTIYF TGTGCCAGCAGTGAAAGGACCGGCTCTGGAAACACCATATATTTT
TRBJ2-3 TRBV4-1 - TRBD2 CASRPPGLAGVDPTDTQYF TGCGCCAGCAGGCCACCAGGACTAGCGGGAGTGGACCCCACAGATACGCAGTATTTT
TRBJ2-3 TRBV5-8 many TRBD2 CASSPAGVIDTQYF TGTGCCAGCAGCCCGGCGGGGGTGATAGATACGCAGTATTTT
TRBJ2-1 TRBV11-3 once - CASSLQQRYNEQFF TGTGCCAGCAGCTTACAACAGCGTTACAATGAGCAGTTCTTC
TRBJ2-7 TRBV7-2 once - CASSLVVGGGSNYEQYF TGTGCCAGCAGCTTAGTGGTTGGTGGGGGGAGCAACTACGAGCAGTACTTC
TRBJ2-3 TRBV19 - TRBD2 CASRVAGVITDTQYF TGTGCCAGTAGGGTAGCGGGAGTCATCACAGATACGCAGTATTTT
TRBJ1-5 TRBV7-2 - - CASRMAGRNSNQPQHF TGTGCCAGCAGAATGGCAGGGAGAAATAGCAATCAGCCCCAGCATTTT
TRBJ2-1 TRBV10-2 - TRBD1 CASSLTGGSINEQFF TGCGCCAGCAGTTTAACAGGGGGAAGTATTAATGAGCAGTTCTTC
TRBJ2-2 TRBV2 - TRBD2 CASLINSGTGELFF TGTGCCAGCCTTATAAATAGCGGGACCGGGGAGCTGTTTTTT
TRBJ2-7 TRBV11-2 - TRBD2 CASSPPAGAHSSYEQYF TGTGCCAGCAGCCCCCCTGCGGGAGCACATTCCTCTTACGAGCAGTACTTC
TRBJ2-5 TRBV2 once TRBD2 CASSVSGLASETQYF TGTGCCAGCAGTGTTTCGGGACTAGCGTCAGAGACCCAGTACTTC